This TCR beta chain comes out of a study of T-cell memory formation after mild COVID-19. Study-wide context: TCR clusters were largely donor specific.

Constant-segment-primed 5'RACE gave TCR alpha and TCR beta cDNA libraries with sample barcodes and UMIs. TCRdb re-derived calls from the 5' RACE reads in MiXCR, one entry per CDR3 protein. The profile covers 200,000 to 250,000 distinct CDR3 sequences, with roughly 15% appearing a single time and 2.1% taken by the ten largest. Trimming left V 0 bases short and J 0 bases short, with 12 bases between. CDR3 length: 17 residues. The germline gives CDR1 LGHNA, CDR2 YSLEER. Overall study findings and caveats: Some SARS-CoV-2-responding clones were already detected in memory before infection. CM and EM subsets held most contracting CD4+ clones; EMRA held CD8+ ones.

This clonotype occurred many times. Its antigen is not known. The clonotype was recovered from an adult woman who had mild COVID-19 (a few samples of this study predate the infection). Cell type and time point are not known. Sequencing input: PBMCs or a T cell subset sorted from them (not recorded which). The V gene is TRBV4-3, the J gene TRBJ1-3; no reliable D call. The CDR3 DNA follows: TGCGCCAGCAGCCAAGATATTCAGTACCCCTCTGGAAACACCATATATTTT. Its translation is CASSQDIQYPSGNTIYF.